These 5 T cell receptor beta chains came from one sample sequenced in a study of beta chain features in type 1 diabetes. Study results and caveats: For Type 1 diabetes patients, all four CD4+ subsets carried TCRB CDR3s that were moderately but significantly shorter.

Their target antigens are unknown. TCRB transcripts that were expressed got sequenced, as all of the isolated RNA had been reverse transcribed. Produced via immunoSEQ multiplex PCR; TCRdb's table is partial and in-frame only. The sample has approximately 140,000 clones, about 10% seen once. Sequenced input: central memory CD4+ T cells from blood. The receptors were sampled from a man aged 25 to 45 with type 1 diabetes.

This clone has more than one count but fewer than ten. The rearrangement joins TRBV7-8 to TRBJ2-3, with 11 bases lining up with TRBD2. CDR3 size: 16 residues. Per the germline V gene, CDR1 is SGHVS and CDR2 is FQNEAQ. The trim removed 1 base at V and 3 bases at J, leaving 3 bases unmatched. The CDR3 DNA is TGTGCCAGCAGCTTAGGACTAGCGGGGCCTACAGATACGCAGTATTTT. Amino acid sequence: CASSLGLAGPTDTQYF.

V gene TRBV6-5 combines with J gene TRBJ2-1, with 8 bases fitting TRBD2. CDR3 size: 13 residues. Germline CDR1 is MNHEY and CDR2 is SVGAGI. V lost 4 bases, J lost 9 bases, and 5 bases stayed unmatched. The CDR3 DNA reads TGTGCCAGCAGTTTTGGCGGGGGGTCTGAGCAGTTCTTC. Its protein is CASSFGGGSEQFF.

The chain recombines TRBV2 with TRBJ2-1; D remains unclear. The germline V gene encodes CDR1 SNHLY and CDR2 FYNNEI. The CDR3 totals 11 residues. V lost 6 bases to trimming and J lost 6 bases, with 6 bases between them. CDR3 residues: CASRASNEQFF. CDR3 coding DNA: TGTGCCAGCAGAGCTAGCAATGAGCAGTTCTTC.

Turning to this clone: Other nucleotide sequences from this sample produce the same CDR3. The V and J genes are TRBV6-1 and TRBJ1-5; TRBD1 might be the D (6 bases). The V end was cut by 2 bases, the J end by 5 bases, with 13 bases between. Germline V lookup: CDR1 MNHNS, CDR2 SASEGT. This CDR3 spans 15 amino acids. The CDR3 here is CASSERGQGHQPQHF. In DNA, the CDR3 is TGTGCCAGCAGTGAACGGGGTCAGGGGCATCAGCCCCAGCATTTT.

This rearrangement joins TRBV29-1 to TRBJ2-7; 7 bases map to TRBD1. V lost 5 bases and J lost 6; bases outside the gene matches: 4. Germline CDR1 is SQVTM and CDR2 is ANQGSEA. This CDR3 has 11 residues. The CDR3, as DNA: TGCAGCGTTACCAACAGGGGCGAGCAGTACTTC. This translates into CSVTNRGEQYF.